This T cell receptor (beta chain) appears in the sequencing data of a study of shared clonotypes between healthy human individuals. Whole-study findings and limits: Several donors showed sharing of about 4.7% of naive CD4 clonotypes. Expectations were that clonotype sharing among donors would be affected by sequencing depth.

Researchers divided each subset's genomic DNA evenly across several immunoSEQ plates. TCRdb keeps only in-frame clones here, not all; method: immunoSEQ multiplex PCR. The sample holds about 580,000 clones, more than 95% seen once. About this clone itself: What it recognizes is unknown.

V was trimmed by 1 base and J by 3 bases, leaving 16 bases between them. The V gene's germline CDR1 is SGHAT and CDR2 FQNNGV. The CDR3 contains 17 residues. Only CD45RO-negative cells positively selected for CCR7 counted as naive CD8 cells, so terminally differentiated effector memory CD45RA+ cells were excluded. This rearrangement joins TRBV11-2 to TRBJ1-5; possibly TRBD1 for D (5 bases). This sequence originates from a man aged 30 to 45 in good health. The material sequenced was naive CD8+ T cells sorted from blood. The CDR3 DNA is TGTGCCAGCAGCTTAGGGGGGAGGGCCAGTTACAATCAGCCCCAGCATTTT. Translating gives CASSLGGRASYNQPQHF.